This TCR beta chain was recovered during a study of patients and donors after allogeneic stem cell transplantation. This clonotype was seen repeatedly, ten times or more. There are 16 residues in the CDR3. V lost 10 bases and J lost 4; bases outside the gene matches: 15. The germline V gene has CDR1 MGHDK and CDR2 SYGVNS. Each CDR3 protein is one row after TCRdb ran MiXCR on the RT-PCR reads. This sample has approximately 160,000 distinct CDR3 sequences, with approximately 31% found just once. This TCR was recovered from a human donor who was either an allogeneic HSCT recipient or a stem cell or donor lymphocyte infusion donor (not recorded which). It is not recorded whose cells these are; they may come from a transplant donor. The V and J genes are TRBV25-1 and TRBJ1-2, with TRBD1 matching 10 bases. Sequenced material: blood, either unsorted or a sorted T cell fraction (not recorded which). The CDR3 sequence: CATPGQGSLIRYGYTF. The CDR3 coding sequence is TGTGCCACCCCGGGACAGGGGTCCCTGATCCGCTATGGCTACACCTTC.